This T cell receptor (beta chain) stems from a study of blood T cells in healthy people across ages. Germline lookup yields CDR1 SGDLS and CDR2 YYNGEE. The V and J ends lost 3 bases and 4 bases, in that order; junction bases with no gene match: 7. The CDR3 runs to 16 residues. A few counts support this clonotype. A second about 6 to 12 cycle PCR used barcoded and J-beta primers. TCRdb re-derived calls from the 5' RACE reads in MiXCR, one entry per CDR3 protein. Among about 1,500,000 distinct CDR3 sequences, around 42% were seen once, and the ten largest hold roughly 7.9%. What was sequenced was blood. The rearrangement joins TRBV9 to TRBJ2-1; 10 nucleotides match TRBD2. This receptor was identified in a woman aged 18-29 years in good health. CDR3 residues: CASSAKLAGLYNEQFF. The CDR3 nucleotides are TGTGCCAGCAGCGCGAAACTAGCGGGGTTATACAATGAGCAGTTCTTC.